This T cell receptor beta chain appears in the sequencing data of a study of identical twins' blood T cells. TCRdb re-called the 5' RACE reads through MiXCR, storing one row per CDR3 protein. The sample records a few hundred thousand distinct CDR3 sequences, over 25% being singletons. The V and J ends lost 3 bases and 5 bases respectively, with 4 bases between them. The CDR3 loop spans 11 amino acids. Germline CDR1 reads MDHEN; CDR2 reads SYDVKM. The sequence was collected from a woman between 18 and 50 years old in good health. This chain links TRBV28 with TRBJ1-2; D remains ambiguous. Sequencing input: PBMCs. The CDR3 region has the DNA TGTGCCAGCAGTTTCCTTTATGGCTACACCTTC. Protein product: CASSFLYGYTF.